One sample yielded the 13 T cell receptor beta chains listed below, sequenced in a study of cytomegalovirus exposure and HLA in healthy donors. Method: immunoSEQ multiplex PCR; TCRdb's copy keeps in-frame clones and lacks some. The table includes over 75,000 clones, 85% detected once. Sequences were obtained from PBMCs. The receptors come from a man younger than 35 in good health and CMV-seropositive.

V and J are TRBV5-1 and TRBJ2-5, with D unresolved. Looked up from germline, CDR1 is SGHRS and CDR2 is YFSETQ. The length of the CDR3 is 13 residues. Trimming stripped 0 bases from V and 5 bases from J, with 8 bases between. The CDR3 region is CASSLGEVETQYF. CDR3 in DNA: TGCGCCAGCAGCTTGGGAGAAGTTGAGACCCAGTACTTC.

The CDR3 DNA follows: TGTGCCAGCTTAACCGGGTACCAAAGTCGGGCCAACGTCCTGACTTTC. This codes for CASLTGYQSRANVLTF. This rearrangement joins TRBV9 to TRBJ2-6; no clear D. This CDR3 has 16 residues. Germline V gene data show CDR1 as SGDLS and CDR2 as YYNGEE. V lost 7 bases, J lost 5 bases, and 19 bases lay in between.

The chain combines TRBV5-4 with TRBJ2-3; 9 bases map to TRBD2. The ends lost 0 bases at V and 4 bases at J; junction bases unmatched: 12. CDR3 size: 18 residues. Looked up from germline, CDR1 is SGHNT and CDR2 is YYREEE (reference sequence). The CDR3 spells CASSLETGLAGRSDTQYF. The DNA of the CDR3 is TGTGCCAGCAGCTTGGAGACGGGTCTAGCGGGACGTTCAGATACGCAGTATTTT.

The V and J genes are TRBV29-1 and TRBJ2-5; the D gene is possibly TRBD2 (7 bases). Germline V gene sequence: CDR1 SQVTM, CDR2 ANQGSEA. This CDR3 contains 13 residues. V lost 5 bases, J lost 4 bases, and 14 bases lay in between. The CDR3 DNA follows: TGCAGCGTTCGAACGGGGGGCGGAGAGACCCAGTACTTC. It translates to CSVRTGGGETQYF.

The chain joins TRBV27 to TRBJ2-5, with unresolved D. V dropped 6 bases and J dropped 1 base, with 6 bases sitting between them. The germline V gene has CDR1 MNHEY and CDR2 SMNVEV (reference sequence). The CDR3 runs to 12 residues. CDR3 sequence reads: CASRGGQETQYF. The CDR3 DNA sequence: TGTGCCAGCAGAGGCGGCCAAGAGACCCAGTACTTC.

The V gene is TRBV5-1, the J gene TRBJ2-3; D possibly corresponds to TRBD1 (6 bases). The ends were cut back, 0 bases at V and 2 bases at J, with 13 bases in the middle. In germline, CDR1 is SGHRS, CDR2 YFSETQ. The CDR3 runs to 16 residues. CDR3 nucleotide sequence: TGCGCCAGCAGCTTGGACAGGGTGCTTTCCACAGATACGCAGTATTTT. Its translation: CASSLDRVLSTDTQYF.

DNA for the CDR3: TGCGCCAGCAGCCCTATAAACCGCTCCTACAATGAGCAGTTCTTC. Translating it yields CASSPINRSYNEQFF. This sequence joins TRBV5-1 and TRBJ2-1; D gene ambiguous. The CDR3 runs 15 residues. V was trimmed by 4 bases and J by 0 bases, leaving 11 bases between them. Germline values: CDR1 SGHRS, CDR2 YFSETQ.

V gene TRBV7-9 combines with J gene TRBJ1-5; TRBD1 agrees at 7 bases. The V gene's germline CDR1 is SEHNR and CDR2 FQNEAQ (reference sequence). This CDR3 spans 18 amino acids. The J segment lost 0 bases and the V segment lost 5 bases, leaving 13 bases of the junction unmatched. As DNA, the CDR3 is TGTGCCAGCAGCACCTCCCTTGGGGGACAGAATAGCAATCAGCCCCAGCATTTT. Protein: CASSTSLGGQNSNQPQHF.

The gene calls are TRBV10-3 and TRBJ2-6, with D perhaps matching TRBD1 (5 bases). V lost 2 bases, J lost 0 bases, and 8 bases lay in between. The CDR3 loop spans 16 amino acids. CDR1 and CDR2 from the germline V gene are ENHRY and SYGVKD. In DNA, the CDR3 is TGTGCCATCAGTGAGGGGGCAACCTCTGGGGCCAACGTCCTGACTTTC. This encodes CAISEGATSGANVLTF.

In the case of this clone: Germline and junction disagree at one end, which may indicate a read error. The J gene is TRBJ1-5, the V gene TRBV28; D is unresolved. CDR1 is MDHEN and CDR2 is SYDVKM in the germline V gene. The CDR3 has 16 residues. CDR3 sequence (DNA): TGTGCCAGCAGCCTTGACTCTATTGATAGCGATCAGCCCCAGCATTTT. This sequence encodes CASSLDSIDSDQPQHF.

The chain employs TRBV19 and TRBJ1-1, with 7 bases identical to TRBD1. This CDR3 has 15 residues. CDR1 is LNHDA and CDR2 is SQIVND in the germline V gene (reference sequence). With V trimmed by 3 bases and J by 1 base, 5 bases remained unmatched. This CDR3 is CASSMTGWENTEAFF. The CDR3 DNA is TGTGCCAGTAGTATGACAGGGTGGGAGAACACTGAAGCTTTCTTT. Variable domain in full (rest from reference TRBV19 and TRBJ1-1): DGGITQSPKYLFRKEGQNVTLSCEQNLNHDAMYWYRQDPGQGLRLIYYSQIVNDFQKGDIAEGYSVSREKKESFPLTVTSAQKNPTAFYLCASSMTGWENTEAFFGQGTRLTVV.

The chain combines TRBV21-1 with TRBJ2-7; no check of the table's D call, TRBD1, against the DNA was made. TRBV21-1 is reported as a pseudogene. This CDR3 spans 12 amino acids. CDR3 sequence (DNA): TGTGCCAGCAGGACAGGGGTCGGGGAGCAGTACTTC. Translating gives CASRTGVGEQYF.

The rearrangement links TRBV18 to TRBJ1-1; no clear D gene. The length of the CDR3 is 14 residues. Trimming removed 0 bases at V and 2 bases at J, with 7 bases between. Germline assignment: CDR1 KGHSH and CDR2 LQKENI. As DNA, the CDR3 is TGTGCCAGCTCACCACCGTCAGTAAACACTGAAGCTTTCTTT. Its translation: CASSPPSVNTEAFF.